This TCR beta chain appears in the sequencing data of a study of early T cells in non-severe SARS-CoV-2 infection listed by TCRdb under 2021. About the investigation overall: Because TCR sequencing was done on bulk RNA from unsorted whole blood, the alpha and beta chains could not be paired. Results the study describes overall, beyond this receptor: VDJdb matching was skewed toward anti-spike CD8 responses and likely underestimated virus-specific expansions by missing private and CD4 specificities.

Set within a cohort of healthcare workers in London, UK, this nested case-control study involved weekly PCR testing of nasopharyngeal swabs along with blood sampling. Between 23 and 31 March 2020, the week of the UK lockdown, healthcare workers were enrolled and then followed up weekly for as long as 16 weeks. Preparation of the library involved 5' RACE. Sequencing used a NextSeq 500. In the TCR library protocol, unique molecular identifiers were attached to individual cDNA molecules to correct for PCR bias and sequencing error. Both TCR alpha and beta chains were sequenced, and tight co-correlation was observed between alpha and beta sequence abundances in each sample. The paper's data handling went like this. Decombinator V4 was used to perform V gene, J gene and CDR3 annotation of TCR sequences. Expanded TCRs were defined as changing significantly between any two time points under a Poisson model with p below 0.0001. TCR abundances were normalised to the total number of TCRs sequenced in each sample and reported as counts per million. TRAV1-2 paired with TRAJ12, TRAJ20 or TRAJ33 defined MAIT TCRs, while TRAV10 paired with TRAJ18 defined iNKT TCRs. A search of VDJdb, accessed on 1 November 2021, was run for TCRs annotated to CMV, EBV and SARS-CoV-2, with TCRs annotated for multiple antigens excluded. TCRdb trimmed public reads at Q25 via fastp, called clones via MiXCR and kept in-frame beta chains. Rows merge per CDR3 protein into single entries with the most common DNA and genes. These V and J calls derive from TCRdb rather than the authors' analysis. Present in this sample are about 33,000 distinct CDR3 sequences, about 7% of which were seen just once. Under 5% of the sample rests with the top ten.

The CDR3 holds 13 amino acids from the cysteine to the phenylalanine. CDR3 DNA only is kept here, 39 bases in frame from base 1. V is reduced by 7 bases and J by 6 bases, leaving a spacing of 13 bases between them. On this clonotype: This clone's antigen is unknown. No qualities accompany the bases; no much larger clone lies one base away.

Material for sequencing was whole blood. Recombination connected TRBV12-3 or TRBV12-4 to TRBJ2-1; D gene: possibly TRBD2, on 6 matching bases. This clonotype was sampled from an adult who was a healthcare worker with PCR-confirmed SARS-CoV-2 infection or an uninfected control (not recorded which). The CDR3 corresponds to CASTPGSVNEQFF. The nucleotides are TGTGCCAGCACCCCCGGGAGTGTCAATGAGCAGTTCTTC.